These T cell receptor beta chains were read from a single sample in a study of cytomegalovirus exposure and HLA in healthy donors. Generated by immunoSEQ multiplex PCR, the TCRdb table keeps only in-frame clones and is missing some. This sample has 52,000 or so clones, with about 88% found just once. The sample comprised PBMCs. Source of these receptors: a young woman in good health and CMV-seronegative. Each CDR3 is given without its conserved first and last residue.

v_call,cdr3_length,j_call,cdr3_aa
TRBV4-2,12,TRBJ2-7,ASSAGGSGYEQY
TRBV4-1,13,TRBJ2-3,ASSQEEVWTDTQY
TRBV28,13,TRBJ2-3,ASSPAGFSTDTQY
TRBV6-6,11,TRBJ1-3,ASSFLPGNTIY
TRBV27,13,TRBJ2-3,ASSDYRGHTDTQY
TRBV18,15,TRBJ2-7,ASSPDLSGRGSYEQY
TRBV19,12,TRBJ1-1,ASSPGQGATEAF
TRBV5-1,13,TRBJ1-4,ASSPERPTAEKLF
TRBV7-9,13,TRBJ2-3,ASSLGDRRTDTQY
TRBV2,11,TRBJ1-1,ASSDQGNTEAF
TRBV6-5,12,TRBJ2-7,ASSYSQGGNEQY
TRBV27,11,TRBJ2-7,ASGNRVEYEQY
TRBV11-2,10,TRBJ2-7,ASSLGVAGGN
TRBV2,12,TRBJ2-7,ASRGQGISYEQY
TRBV6-9,13,TRBJ1-4,ASSPGGSTNEKLF
TRBV7-9,15,TRBJ2-4,ASSLVTAPIAKNIQY
TRBV29-1,11,TRBJ1-2,SVEPAGNYGYT
TRBV27,13,TRBJ2-2,ASSSRRANTGELF
TRBV20-1,9,TRBJ2-7,SARDQREQY
TRBV5-1,14,TRBJ2-3,ASSSPSGGSTDTQY
TRBV7-9,14,TRBJ1-4,ASSLGGFATNEKLF
TRBV11-3,14,TRBJ2-1,ASSSPGGQGPGEQF
TRBV28,13,TRBJ1-5,ASSPWDREDQPQH
TRBV5-4,14,TRBJ2-1,ASSLVSAGGRNEQF
TRBV7-3,13,TRBJ2-1,ASSLEGQSYNEQF
TRBV19,12,TRBJ2-3,ASNDRGLTDTQY
TRBV30,12,TRBJ2-1,AWTAGGQYNEQF
TRBV15,12,TRBJ1-4,ATSRDRTNEKLF
TRBV6-1,10,TRBJ2-7,ASSEIPLSRY